This T cell receptor beta chain was captured by sequencing in a study of blood T cells in healthy people across ages. This clonotype was seen ten or more times. The antigen is undetermined. A second PCR, run for about 7 to 11 cycles, used a sample-barcoded 5' primer plus a J-beta primer mix. TCRdb re-derived calls from the 5' RACE reads in MiXCR, one entry per CDR3 protein. The sample holds 1.5 million to 2 million distinct CDR3 sequences; 49% are singletons and the top ten take over 2%. Broader study findings: Per million T cells, the diversity of TCR beta decreased roughly linearly as age advanced. Versus aged donors, long-lived donors had higher diversity and more naive CD4+ cells. Estimates of diversity drawn from one million T cells were considered underestimates.

Germline CDR1 and CDR2: SQVTM and ANQGSEA. The V and J ends lost 8 bases and 3 bases respectively, with 10 bases between them. The CDR3 loop spans 11 amino acids. The clonotype originates from a middle-aged woman in good health. The chain links TRBV29-1 to TRBJ2-5; D is perhaps TRBD1 (5 bases). Sequences were obtained from blood. The CDR3 nucleotides read TGCAGCCTACTCAGGGAAGAGACCCAGTACTTC. Its protein product is CSLLREETQYF.